The clone carrying this TCR beta chain was seen a few times. This specimen comes from a study of blood T cell repertoires in COVID-19. There are 11 residues in the CDR3. Germline CDR1 and CDR2: SQVTM and ANQGSEA. With 7 bases removed from V and 7 bases from J, the gap between germline ends came to 14 bases. How the authors handled the data: How many nucleated cells were present was estimated from reference gene primer amplification. Generated by immunoSEQ multiplex PCR, the TCRdb table keeps only in-frame clones and is missing some. That table is the source of V, J and clone size, and D and trimming were worked out from the DNA. The repertoire consists of about 61,000 clones, with around 77% occurring once and the leading ten covering less than 25%.

The sequence came from a man older than 75 with active or convalescent COVID-19. Sequenced: peripheral blood. The rearrangement uses TRBV29-1 and TRBJ2-7, with a possible D match to TRBD2 (5 bases). The CDR3 region is CSAREGWEQYF. The CDR3 DNA is TGCAGCGCCCGTGAGGGATGGGAGCAGTACTTC.